This T cell receptor beta chain was sequenced during a study of cytomegalovirus exposure and HLA in healthy donors. Here immunoSEQ multiplex PCR was the method, and the copy in TCRdb shows in-frame clones only, minus some. The data contain over 150,000 clones, 86% of them singletons. V was clipped by 5 bases and J by 5 bases, with 13 bases between them. This CDR3 comprises 14 residues. Germline assignment: CDR1 SGDLS and CDR2 YYNGEE. The origin of this receptor is a human donor in good health. The gene calls are TRBV9 and TRBJ2-2; D may be TRBD1 (5 bases). Sequencing used PBMCs. This CDR3 reads CASRATETTGELFF. CDR3 nucleotides: TGTGCCAGCAGAGCGACAGAAACAACCGGGGAGCTGTTTTTT.